Following are 29 T cell receptor beta chains from one sample sequenced in a study of cytomegalovirus exposure and HLA in healthy donors. Primers included in the PCR were 60 Vbeta and 13 Jbeta primers. Assay: immunoSEQ multiplex PCR; the TCRdb copy retains only in-frame clones and omits some. The sample yields hundreds of thousands of clones, around 85% seen once. Sequencing input: PBMCs. The receptors were gathered from a girl aged 2 to 9 in good health and CMV-seronegative.

CDR3 nucleotide sequence: TGTGCTAGTGGTATTGGTAGCGGGATGCCTTTCAATGAGCAGTTCTTC. Its translation is CASGIGSGMPFNEQFF. The chain joins TRBV12-5 to TRBJ2-1, with 8 positions matching TRBD2. V shed 5 bases, J shed 6 bases, and the junction held 12 bases outside the gene matches. In germline, CDR1 is LGHNT, CDR2 FRNRAP. This CDR3 has 16 amino acids.

In its sample, this clone was seen a few times. The chain joins TRBV5-1 to TRBJ2-3; D is possibly TRBD2 (6 bases). The V end was cut by 3 bases, the J end by 0 bases, with 14 bases between. The V gene's germline CDR1 is SGHRS and CDR2 YFSETQ. The CDR3 has 16 amino acids. The CDR3 DNA reads as TGCGCCAGCAGCTGGGGGACTGGTTCTAGCACAGATACGCAGTATTTT. The encoded protein is CASSWGTGSSTDTQYF.

This clone was detected only a few times. The V call is TRBV6-1, the J call TRBJ1-5; a weak D match, TRBD1 (6 bases). Trimming left V 8 bases short and J 4 bases short, with 12 bases between. This CDR3 is built from 13 residues. Germline assignment: CDR1 MNHNS and CDR2 SASEGT. CDR3 region: CASVDSLNQPQHF. In DNA form, the CDR3 reads TGTGCCAGCGTGGACAGCCTAAATCAGCCCCAGCATTTT.

The V and J genes are TRBV4-1 and TRBJ1-2, with a weak D call TRBD1 (6 bases). The length of the CDR3 is 15 residues. Trimming took off 5 bases at V and 7 bases at J, with 20 bases between the two ends. Germline-derived CDR1 and CDR2 are MGHRA and YSYEKL. DNA of the CDR3: TGCGCCAGCAGCGAAAAACAGGGTTTATTTGGTGGCTACACCTTC. This translates into CASSEKQGLFGGYTF.

This rearrangement joins TRBV27 to TRBJ1-1; 7 nucleotides match TRBD1. The CDR3 consists of 13 residues. V shed 6 bases and J 4 bases; nucleotides not matched to a gene: 5. CDR1 is MNHEY, CDR2 SMNVEV, per germline (reference sequence). CDR3 amino acids: CASSRQGFTEAFF. CDR3 DNA: TGTGCCAGCAGCAGACAGGGTTTCACTGAAGCTTTCTTT.

This sequence joins TRBV4-1 and TRBJ2-1, with TRBD2 identical over 9 bases. The CDR3 totals 17 residues. From germline, CDR1 is MGHRA and CDR2 YSYEKL. The ends lost 0 bases at V and 3 bases at J; junction bases unmatched: 6. The CDR3, as DNA: TGCGCCAGCAGCCAAGAAACAGCGGGGGGCCTCTACAATGAGCAGTTCTTC. This encodes CASSQETAGGLYNEQFF.

This clone came up once. The rearrangement joins TRBV12-5 to TRBJ2-3; the D gene is possibly TRBD2 (6 bases). The CDR3 covers 13 residues. Trimming took 2 bases from V and 5 from J, leaving 8 bases between them. CDR1 is LGHNT, CDR2 FRNRAP, per germline. CDR3 loop: CASGLMGGDTQYF. The DNA for the CDR3 is TGTGCTAGTGGTTTGATGGGGGGAGATACGCAGTATTTT.

This chain's CDR3 is CASSGPLSRTGFDGELFF. CDR3 bases: TGTGCCAGCAGTGGGCCCCTAAGCCGGACAGGCTTCGACGGGGAGCTGTTTTTT. This chain connects TRBV6-1 to TRBJ2-2; 7 bases line up with TRBD1. The CDR3 is 18 residues long. Germline trimming cut 4 bases from V and 7 bases from J; bases unmatched to any gene: 18. Germline lookup yields CDR1 MNHNS and CDR2 SASEGT.

The rearrangement links TRBV4-1 to TRBJ2-5; the D gene is possibly TRBD1 (6 bases). Germline V gene lookup returns CDR1 MGHRA and CDR2 YSYEKL. V lost 1 base and J lost 3, with 18 bases in between. This CDR3 spans 17 amino acids. CDR3 protein: CASSQVKGVWMEETQYF. The CDR3 coding sequence is TGCGCCAGCAGCCAAGTTAAGGGGGTCTGGATGGAAGAGACCCAGTACTTC.

This chain uses TRBV6-1 with TRBJ2-1; the D is unclear. CDR3 length: 15 amino acids. Germline lookup yields CDR1 MNHNS and CDR2 SASEGT. Trimming removed 5 bases at V and 0 bases at J, with 11 bases between. The chain's CDR3 is CASSSPRYSYNEQFF. The DNA of the CDR3 is TGTGCCAGCAGTTCCCCCCGGTACTCCTACAATGAGCAGTTCTTC.

The chain combines TRBV2 with TRBJ2-3; the match to TRBD2 covers 7 bases. The germline V gene has CDR1 SNHLY and CDR2 FYNNEI. V lost 9 bases and J lost 6; bases outside the gene matches: 9. The CDR3 covers 13 residues. CDR3 sequence reads: CASILAILDTQYF. CDR3 in DNA: TGTGCCAGTATACTAGCGATCCTCGATACGCAGTATTTT.

This clone has only one observation. The chain combines TRBV29-1 with TRBJ1-4; 8 bases match TRBD1. V was pared by 7 bases and J by 7 bases, with 8 bases of the junction left unmatched. Germline lookup yields CDR1 SQVTM and CDR2 ANQGSEA. The CDR3 length is 13 residues. The CDR3 DNA reads TGCAGCGCCCGACAGGGGATCCTTGAAAAACTGTTTTTT. The encoded protein is CSARQGILEKLFF. Full variable domain (missing parts from reference TRBV29-1 and TRBJ1-4): SAVISQKPSRDICQRGTSLTIQCQVDSQVTMMFWYRQQPGQSLTLIATANQGSEATYESGFVIDKFPISRPNLTFSTLTVSNMSPEDSSIYLCSARQGILEKLFFGSGTQLSVL.

This clone showed up just a few times. The rearrangement joins TRBV6-6 to TRBJ1-1; no clear D. This CDR3 has 10 residues. V was cut by 8 bases and J by 8 bases, with 9 bases left in between. Germline-derived CDR1 and CDR2 are MNHNY and SVGAGI (reference sequence). The CDR3 here is CASLHREAFF. The CDR3 nucleotides are TGTGCCAGCCTTCACAGAGAAGCTTTCTTT.

The chain recombines TRBV27 with TRBJ1-4; TRBD1 matches at 7 bases. Germline V CDR1 and CDR2: MNHEY, SMNVEV (reference sequence). J was trimmed by 6 bases and V by 5 bases; bases with no gene match: 6. The CDR3 totals 14 residues. The CDR3 loop is CASSTGTAYEKLFF. CDR3 bases: TGTGCCAGCAGTACCGGGACAGCCTATGAAAAACTGTTTTTT.

This clone was found a few times. The chain is built from TRBV7-3 and TRBJ2-1, with D maybe TRBD1 (5 bases). The V and J ends lost 2 bases and 10 bases respectively, with 9 bases between them. CDR1 and CDR2 (germline): SGHTA, FQGTGA. The length of the CDR3 is 12 residues. CDR3 DNA: TGTGCCAGCAGCTTACAGGGTAACGAGCAGTTCTTC. Amino acid sequence: CASSLQGNEQFF.

The V call is TRBV19, the J call TRBJ1-1; the D gene is possibly TRBD1 (6 bases). Trimming took off 5 bases at V and 0 bases at J, with 10 bases between the two ends. Germline CDR1 and CDR2: LNHDA and SQIVND (reference sequence). The CDR3 sequence is 14 residues long. The chain's CDR3 is CASSPQGLNTEAFF. The DNA of the CDR3 is TGTGCCAGTAGTCCCCAGGGGTTGAACACTGAAGCTTTCTTT.

This chain uses TRBV4-2 with TRBJ2-3, with D maybe TRBD2 (5 bases). The V gene's germline CDR1 is LGHNA and CDR2 YNFKEQ. Between the trimmed V and J ends, which lost 1 base and 0 bases, there was a span of 11 bases. This CDR3 contains 16 residues. This CDR3 reads CASSQGGLTSTDTQYF. The CDR3 bases are TGTGCCAGCAGCCAAGGTGGACTCACGAGCACAGATACGCAGTATTTT.

This clone was counted a few times. The chain links TRBV5-4 to TRBJ2-3; TRBD2 agrees at 12 bases. Germline CDR1 and CDR2: SGHNT and YYREEE (reference sequence). J was trimmed by 7 bases and V by 1 base; bases with no gene match: 7. The length of the CDR3 is 16 residues. CDR3 amino acids: CASSLPTSGGRNTQYF. The CDR3 DNA is TGTGCCAGCAGCTTGCCCACTAGCGGGGGGCGGAATACGCAGTATTTT.

The rearrangement joins TRBV5-1 to TRBJ1-1, with D possibly being TRBD1 (6 bases). This CDR3 has 16 amino acids. V shed 2 bases and J shed 9 bases, with 23 bases lying between them. Germline V CDR1 and CDR2: SGHRS, YFSETQ. The CDR3 bases are TGCGCCAGCAGCTTAATGGCGACAGGTGGGGAGCTAAAAGCTTTCTTT. Translating it yields CASSLMATGGELKAFF. The whole variable domain, filled in from reference TRBV5-1 and TRBJ1-1, reads KAGVTQTPRYLIKTRGQQVTLSCSPISGHRSVSWYQQTPGQGLQFLFEYFSETQRNKGNFPGRFSGRQFSNSRSEMNVSTLELGDSALYLCASSLMATGGELKAFFGQGTRLTVV.

The CDR3 bases are TGTGCCAGTAGTATTTCACAGGCGAATGAGCAGTTCTTC. Protein product: CASSISQANEQFF. The V and J genes are TRBV19 and TRBJ2-1; D is perhaps TRBD1 (5 bases). Trimming pared 3 bases from V and 7 bases from J, leaving 10 bases between. The CDR3 extends over 13 amino acids. In germline, CDR1 is LNHDA, CDR2 SQIVND (reference sequence).

This rearrangement joins TRBV5-1 to TRBJ2-3, with 8 positions matching TRBD2. From germline, CDR1 is SGHRS and CDR2 YFSETQ. This CDR3 has 15 residues. V shed 7 bases and J 5 bases; nucleotides not matched to a gene: 12. The CDR3 DNA follows: TGCGCCAGCGGTGTAGCGGGGCGCGGGGGAGATACGCAGTATTTT. Translation gives CASGVAGRGGDTQYF.

The rearrangement links TRBV7-6 to TRBJ2-2, with D possibly matching TRBD2 (6 bases). The CDR3 loop spans 13 amino acids. The germline CDR1 and CDR2 sequences are SGHVS and FNYEAQ. V was cut by 5 bases and J by 6 bases, with 10 bases left in between. CDR3 loop: CASSGPGAGELFF. The CDR3 DNA reads as TGTGCCAGCAGCGGCCCGGGGGCCGGGGAGCTGTTTTTT.

This clone turned up a few times. The rearrangement links TRBV2 to TRBJ1-1; D is uncertain. Germline V CDR1 and CDR2: SNHLY, FYNNEI. This CDR3 is built from 15 residues. Trimming stripped 7 bases from V and 2 bases from J, with 17 bases between. The CDR3: CASTRMAEVNTEAFF. CDR3 nucleotide sequence: TGTGCCAGCACCCGAATGGCAGAGGTAAACACTGAAGCTTTCTTT. The complete variable domain, with remaining parts taken from reference TRBV2 and TRBJ1-1, reads EPEVTQTPSHQVTQMGQEVILRCVPISNHLYFYWYRQILGQKVEFLVSFYNNEISEKSEIFDDQFSVERPDGSNFTLKIRSTKLEDSAMYFCASTRMAEVNTEAFFGQGTRLTVV.

Comments on this clone: Other DNA sequences in this sample translate to the same CDR3. The chain recombines TRBV7-9 with TRBJ2-3; tentative D call: TRBD2 (6 bases). Looked up from germline, CDR1 is SEHNR and CDR2 is FQNEAQ (reference sequence). Trimming stripped 4 bases from V and 5 bases from J, with 7 bases between. The CDR3 has 12 amino acids. The CDR3 DNA sequence: TGTGCCAGCAGCTCCGGGGGAGATACGCAGTATTTT. Translated: CASSSGGDTQYF.

V gene TRBV5-4 combines with J gene TRBJ1-2; 9 positions agree with TRBD1. The CDR3 loop spans 14 amino acids. Germline trimming cut 2 bases from V and 6 bases from J; bases unmatched to any gene: 5. Germline V gene sequence: CDR1 SGHNT, CDR2 YYREEE (reference sequence). This CDR3 is CASSFPGQGDGYTF. The CDR3 region has the DNA TGTGCCAGCAGCTTCCCGGGACAGGGCGATGGCTACACCTTC.

This sequence joins TRBV23-1 and TRBJ1-5; tentatively, D is TRBD1 (5 bases). TRBV23-1 is sorted into the ORF group, with uncertain function. The CDR3 spans 16 residues. Trimming shortened V by 6 bases and J by 11 bases, and 26 bases separated the two germline ends. Here the CDR3 DNA reads TGCGCCAGCAGGCTCCTATGGGGAGAGAAGGGGAGGACCCAGCATTTT. Amino acids: CASRLLWGEKGRTQHF.

The gene calls are TRBV4-1 and TRBJ2-1; 8 bases fit TRBD2. V trimming: 6 bases; J trimming: 0 bases; junction bases outside the gene matches: 4. The CDR3 is 15 amino acids. Germline V lookup: CDR1 MGHRA, CDR2 YSYEKL. The CDR3 DNA follows: TGCGCCAGCAGGGCCAGCGGGGGCTCCTACAATGAGCAGTTCTTC. Protein sequence: CASRASGGSYNEQFF.

V and J are TRBV10-1 and TRBJ2-2, with 7 bases aligning to TRBD2. Germline CDR1 WNHNN, CDR2 SYGVQD (reference sequence). The CDR3 spans 13 residues. Trimming at V came to 3 bases and at J to 6 bases, leaving 1 base not matched to a gene. Here the CDR3 reads CASSEAGPGELFF. The CDR3 DNA reads as TGCGCCAGCAGTGAAGCGGGGCCCGGGGAGCTGTTTTTT.

DNA for the CDR3: TGTGCCAGCTCACCCGTCCCGGGTTCACCCCTCCACTTT. Its protein is CASSPVPGSPLHF. V and J are TRBV18 and TRBJ1-6; no clear D gene. V was cut by 3 bases and J by 9 bases, with 9 bases left in between. The CDR3 extends over 13 amino acids. CDR1 and CDR2 from the germline V gene are KGHSH and LQKENI.